What follows are 26 T cell receptor beta chains derived from one specimen sequenced in a study of naive and memory T cell subsets (dated by TCRdb to about 2017). Overall study outcomes, separate from this receptor: Naive repertoires, especially CD8, contained a few larger clonotypes, possibly memory cells re-expressing CD45RA.

No antigen has been assigned to these receptors. Receptor libraries were prepared by UMI-ligation and nested PCR. TCRdb names Illumina MiSeq as the instrument used. The beta constant-region primer consisted of an equimolar mixture of two oligonucleotides that together covered TRBC1 and TRBC2. Four rounds of PCR, combining the SP2 primer with nested alpha and beta constant-region primers, were used to amplify the ligated cDNA. TCRdb trimmed the raw reads at Q25, called clones with MiXCR and kept productive beta chains. Each entry merges the rows of one CDR3 protein and shows their most common DNA and genes. The sample yields under 150,000 distinct CDR3 sequences; roughly a fifth were counted once. In total, the top ten clones hold about 0.57% of the sample. Sequenced sample: naive CD8+ T cells from blood. The sample's cell subset or site label is to be understood as: naive T cells, CD45RA high CD27+. The source is a human donor in good health.

This clonotype was detected a few times. For the CDR3, the DNA is TGTGCCAGCAGCTCAAGGACTAGCGGGGGTAATGAGCAGTTCTTC. Translated, it gives CASSSRTSGGNEQFF. The chain carries TRBV7-6 and TRBJ2-1, with 13 nucleotides matching TRBD2. Germline trimming cut 4 bases from V and 7 bases from J; bases unmatched to any gene: 4. The V gene's germline CDR1 is SGHVS and CDR2 FNYEAQ. The CDR3 has 15 amino acids.

This clonotype has more than one count but fewer than ten. The chain carries TRBV18 and TRBJ1-1, with TRBD1 identical over 10 bases. Germline CDR1 reads KGHSH; CDR2 reads LQKENI. This CDR3 region has 16 residues. With V trimmed by 2 bases and J by 1 base, 4 bases remained unmatched. CDR3 sequence: CASSPGQGVPNTEAFF. In nucleotides, the CDR3 is TGTGCCAGCTCACCAGGACAGGGGGTCCCGAACACTGAAGCTTTCTTT.

The rearrangement joins TRBV30 to TRBJ2-1; possibly TRBD1 for D (5 bases). V lost 2 bases to trimming and J lost 3 bases, with 11 bases between them. Germline V gene sequence: CDR1 GTSNPN, CDR2 SVGIG (reference sequence). CDR3 length: 14 amino acids. CDR3 amino acids: CAWSRQSLYNEQFF. The CDR3 DNA follows: TGTGCCTGGAGTAGACAGAGCCTCTACAATGAGCAGTTCTTC.

J is TRBJ2-5 and V is TRBV3-1; perhaps TRBD2 as D (7 bases). V lost 0 bases to trimming and J lost 5 bases, with 13 bases between them. Germline CDR1 is LGHDT and CDR2 is YNNKEL (reference sequence). The CDR3 extends over 15 amino acids. The CDR3 loop is CASSQEQGGRETQYF. DNA for the CDR3: TGTGCCAGCAGCCAAGAACAGGGAGGGAGGGAGACCCAGTACTTC.

This sequence joins TRBV12-5 and TRBJ2-1; TRBD2 aligns across 10 bases. CDR1 is LGHNT and CDR2 is FRNRAP in the germline V gene. The CDR3 is 19 residues long. Trimming at V came to 1 base and at J to 1 base, leaving 10 bases not matched to a gene. CDR3 sequence (DNA): TGTGCTAGTGGTTTGGCCCACACCGGGACTAGCGTATCCTACAATGAGCAGTTCTTC. Protein sequence: CASGLAHTGTSVSYNEQFF.

The chain joins TRBV25-1 to TRBJ2-1; a possible D gene is TRBD2 (5 bases). Germline loops: CDR1 MGHDK, CDR2 SYGVNS. V dropped 3 bases and J dropped 1 base, with 13 bases sitting between them. CDR3 length: 16 amino acids. The CDR3 nucleotides read TGTGCCAGCAGTGATACGCGGGCTAGGTCCTACAATGAGCAGTTCTTC. This encodes CASSDTRARSYNEQFF.

This clonotype showed up just a few times. This chain joins TRBV28 and TRBJ2-7; no clear D. The V gene lost 5 bases and the J gene lost 7 bases, with 21 bases spanning the gap. The CDR3 has 15 amino acids. Germline loops: CDR1 MDHEN, CDR2 SYDVKM. In nucleotides, the CDR3 is TGTGCCAGCAGTCCCAGTCTCCTTGACTCCTGGGAGCAGTACTTC. It specifies CASSPSLLDSWEQYF.

The chain has TRBV5-4 and TRBJ2-7; D gene uncertain. The V gene lost 0 bases and the J gene lost 0 bases, with 13 bases spanning the gap. Per the germline V gene, CDR1 is SGHNT and CDR2 is YYREEE (reference sequence). The CDR3 consists of 16 residues. CDR3 region: CASSLDGGNPSYEQYF. DNA of the CDR3: TGTGCCAGCAGCTTGGACGGCGGAAATCCCTCCTACGAGCAGTACTTC. Full variable domain (remainder filled in from reference TRBV5-4 and TRBJ2-7): ETGVTQSPTHLIKTRGQQVTLRCSSQSGHNTVSWYQQALGQGPQFIFQYYREEENGRGNFPPRFSGLQFPNYSSELNVNALELDDSALYLCASSLDGGNPSYEQYFGPGTRLTVT.

V gene TRBV20-1 combines with J gene TRBJ1-6, with D perhaps TRBD1 (6 bases). Trimming pared 3 bases from V and 7 bases from J, leaving 10 bases between. This CDR3 is 13 amino acids long. Germline values: CDR1 DFQATT, CDR2 SNEGSKA (reference sequence). The CDR3 region is CSASSGTNSPLHF. Written as DNA, the CDR3 is TGCAGTGCTAGTTCCGGGACAAATTCACCCCTCCACTTT.

There are a few counts of this clonotype. The genes are TRBV5-6 and TRBJ1-3; D is unclear. The CDR3 length is 15 residues. V was clipped by 0 bases and J by 0 bases, with 7 bases between them. Germline CDR1 reads SGHDT; CDR2 reads YYEEEE. CDR3 amino acids: CASSLAGSSGNTIYF. DNA of the CDR3: TGTGCCAGCAGCTTGGCTGGGAGCTCTGGAAACACCATATATTTT.

This clonotype was counted a few times. The chain is built from TRBV12-3 or TRBV12-4 and TRBJ1-2; the match to TRBD1 covers 8 bases. J gave up 8 bases and V 1 base, and 6 bases lay outside the gene matches. The CDR3 sequence is 14 residues long. CDR3 residues: CASSLGQGAGGYTF. CDR3 coding DNA: TGTGCCAGCAGTTTAGGGCAGGGGGCTGGAGGCTACACCTTC.

This clonotype was picked up many times. This rearrangement joins TRBV2 to TRBJ2-7; D gene uncertain. V was trimmed by 5 bases and J by 3 bases, leaving 14 bases between them. Germline lookup yields CDR1 SNHLY and CDR2 FYNNEI. The CDR3 runs to 14 residues. Here the CDR3 reads CASSLRRSYYEQYF. The CDR3 DNA reads as TGTGCCAGCAGTTTACGCAGATCTTACTACGAGCAGTACTTC.

The chain recombines TRBV2 with TRBJ2-1; D is possibly TRBD2 (6 bases). Germline assignment: CDR1 SNHLY and CDR2 FYNNEI. Trimming left V 6 bases short and J 0 bases short, with 12 bases between. The CDR3 is 15 amino acids. This CDR3 reads CASRGDGSSYNEQFF. For the CDR3, the DNA is TGTGCCAGCAGGGGGGACGGGAGCTCCTACAATGAGCAGTTCTTC.

At least ten counts were recorded for this clonotype. This sequence joins TRBV29-1 and TRBJ2-5; either TRBD1 or TRBD2 may fit D (5 bases each). Germline CDR1 SQVTM, CDR2 ANQGSEA. The CDR3 length is 11 residues. Trimming pared 5 bases from V and 7 bases from J, leaving 11 bases between. CDR3 sequence: CSVFLGGTQYF. The DNA of the CDR3 is TGCAGCGTTTTCCTTGGGGGGACCCAGTACTTC.

This clonotype was observed a handful of times. J is TRBJ2-2 and V is TRBV29-1; D perhaps matches TRBD1 (6 bases). The CDR3 is 16 residues long. The V end was cut by 1 base, the J end by 4 bases, with 16 bases between. Germline CDR1 reads SQVTM; CDR2 reads ANQGSEA. CDR3 protein: CSVEVLGPGATGELFF. The DNA of the CDR3 is TGCAGCGTTGAAGTGCTGGGGCCAGGGGCCACCGGGGAGCTGTTTTTT.

This clonotype showed up just a few times. The V call is TRBV5-7, the J call TRBJ2-7, with D uncertain. TRBV5-7 is known as an ORF, though its function is uncertain. V gave up 2 bases and J gave up 0 bases, with 9 bases separating them. This CDR3 is 14 amino acids long. CDR3 amino acids: CASSFNRVSYEQYF. The CDR3 nucleotides are TGTGCCAGCAGCTTTAATAGGGTCTCCTACGAGCAGTACTTC.

The chain has TRBV10-1 and TRBJ2-7; 10 nucleotides agree with TRBD2. Germline V gene sequence: CDR1 WNHNN, CDR2 SYGVQD (reference sequence). Unmatched junction bases numbered 8, after V lost 2 bases and J lost 4 bases. The CDR3 length is 16 residues. The CDR3 protein is CASSETSSGSRYEQYF. The CDR3, as DNA: TGCGCCAGCAGTGAGACGTCTAGCGGGAGTCGGTACGAGCAGTACTTC.

This chain connects TRBV3-1 to TRBJ2-1, with D perhaps matching TRBD1 (5 bases). This CDR3 contains 11 residues. Germline CDR1 reads LGHDT; CDR2 reads YNNKEL (reference sequence). Deletions cut 8 bases from V and 8 bases from J, with 10 bases between. CDR3 region: CASGARYEQFF. CDR3 DNA: TGTGCCAGCGGGGCTCGGTATGAGCAGTTCTTC.

This clonotype has just a few counts. Written as DNA, the CDR3 is TGCAGTGCTAGAGGCTTCGGGACTGGCTACAATGAGCAGTTCTTC. Protein product: CSARGFGTGYNEQFF. The chain employs TRBV20-1 and TRBJ2-1; D possibly corresponds to TRBD2 (6 bases). The germline gives CDR1 DFQATT, CDR2 SNEGSKA (reference sequence). The CDR3 spans 15 residues. Trimming removed 1 base at V and 3 bases at J, with 13 bases between.

This clonotype appeared a few times. The chain couples TRBV4-3 to TRBJ2-7; no reliable D call. V was trimmed by 0 bases and J by 4 bases, leaving 13 bases between them. Germline V lookup: CDR1 LGHNA, CDR2 YSLEER. The CDR3 covers 15 residues. This CDR3 is CASSQDPDVGYEQYF. CDR3 nucleotides: TGCGCCAGCAGCCAAGACCCCGACGTCGGGTACGAGCAGTACTTC.

This clonotype has a handful of counts. The rearrangement joins TRBV6-2 or TRBV6-3 to TRBJ2-1; 10 nucleotides align to TRBD2. Germline V gene sequence: CDR1 MNHEY, CDR2 SVGEGT. With 2 bases clipped from V and 7 bases from J, the junction kept 5 bases outside the gene matches. CDR3 length: 15 residues. The CDR3 DNA sequence: TGTGCCAGCAGTTACGCACTAGCGGGAAGTAATGAGCAGTTCTTC. It is translated as CASSYALAGSNEQFF.

The chain couples TRBV18 to TRBJ2-7; 7 positions match TRBD1. CDR1 and CDR2 (germline): KGHSH, LQKENI. The CDR3 length is 14 residues. Trimming removed 2 bases from V and 6 bases from J; junction bases left unmatched: 7. The CDR3 region is CASSPKIDRAEQYF. CDR3 sequence (DNA): TGTGCCAGCTCACCAAAAATCGACAGGGCCGAGCAGTACTTC.

The chain couples TRBV27 to TRBJ2-7; 12 nucleotides line up with TRBD2. CDR3 length equals 16 residues. With 3 bases clipped from V and 3 bases from J, the junction kept 6 bases outside the gene matches. Per the germline V gene, CDR1 is MNHEY and CDR2 is SMNVEV (reference sequence). In DNA form, the CDR3 reads TGTGCCAGCAGTTTGGATGGACTAGCGGGGATCTACGAGCAGTACTTC. Translated, it gives CASSLDGLAGIYEQYF.

The chain combines TRBV29-1 with TRBJ1-2; D may be TRBD1 (6 bases). Germline V CDR1 and CDR2: SQVTM, ANQGSEA. The CDR3 sequence is 14 residues long. Trimming removed 6 bases at V and 0 bases at J, with 14 bases between. This chain's CDR3 is CSVPGAGANYGYTF. As DNA, the CDR3 is TGCAGCGTGCCAGGGGCAGGTGCTAACTATGGCTACACCTTC.

The V call is TRBV30, the J call TRBJ2-7, with 7 nucleotides matching TRBD2. The CDR3 is 14 residues long. Germline V gene lookup returns CDR1 GTSNPN and CDR2 SVGIG (reference sequence). Trimming removed 0 bases from V and 5 bases from J; junction bases left unmatched: 7. The CDR3, as DNA: TGTGCCTGGAGTGTGGAATCAGCGGGACACGAGCAGTACTTC. This codes for CAWSVESAGHEQYF.

This chain joins TRBV6-5 and TRBJ1-6, with 8 nucleotides matching TRBD1. CDR1 MNHEY and CDR2 SVGAGI come from the germline V gene. The CDR3 has 15 amino acids. The V gene end was trimmed by 6 bases and the J gene end by 4 bases; junction bases not matched to a gene: 5. CDR3 region: CASRAGTGYNSPLHF. In nucleotides, the CDR3 is TGTGCCAGCAGAGCCGGGACAGGATATAATTCACCCCTCCACTTT.